This is a list of T cell receptor beta chains from one sample in a study of early stage breast cancer tumors. Generated by immunoSEQ multiplex PCR, the TCRdb table keeps only in-frame clones and is missing some. The repertoire has about 29,000 clones, 80% to 90% of them found once; the top ten carry 9.3%. Sequencing input: blood. All receptors come from a person aged 45-60 years with breast cancer. Both conserved end residues are part of each CDR3. A D gene is named only where the DNA matches it firmly. Size is omitted from some rows. Given values are once, few, many or a class for expanded clones.

TRBV30	few	-	TRBJ2-1	CAWSFSFEQFF	TGTGCCTGGAGCTTTTCATTTGAGCAGTTCTTC
TRBV18	-	-	TRBJ2-5	CASSPGQGEETQYF	TGTGCCAGCTCACCAGGCCAGGGAGAAGAGACCCAGTACTTC
TRBV5-4	-	-	TRBJ1-1	CASSSPLPLNTEAFF	TGTGCCAGCAGCTCCCCTCTTCCGTTGAACACTGAAGCTTTCTTT
TRBV7-5	few	-	TRBJ2-2	CARSAERGGNRTGELFF	TGTGCCAGAAGCGCCGAGCGGGGGGGGAACCGCACCGGGGAGCTGTTTTTT
TRBV5-1	-	TRBD1	TRBJ2-7	CASSLWSNRGDEQYF	TGCGCCAGCAGCTTGTGGTCTAACAGGGGGGACGAGCAGTACTTC
TRBV7-9	-	TRBD1	TRBJ2-7	CASSPTGAQLFYEQYF	TGTGCCAGCAGCCCAACAGGGGCCCAGCTTTTCTACGAGCAGTACTTC
TRBV4-1	once	TRBD1	TRBJ2-2	CASSQEQGVGELFF	TGCGCCAGCAGCCAAGAACAGGGGGTCGGGGAGCTGTTTTTT
TRBV6-6	-	-	TRBJ2-1	CASRDSGYNEQFF	TGTGCCAGCCGGGACAGCGGGTACAATGAGCAGTTCTTC
TRBV5-6	-	-	TRBJ1-6	CASSPNNGRTLNSPLHF	TGTGCCAGCAGCCCCAACAACGGGCGTACACTTAATTCACCCCTCCACTTT
TRBV6-5	once	-	TRBJ1-3	CASSYSHSSDTIYF	TGTGCCAGCAGTTACTCGCACAGCAGCGACACCATATATTTT
TRBV5-6	-	-	TRBJ1-3	CASSWAGENGNTIYF	TGTGCCAGCAGCTGGGCAGGGGAAAATGGAAACACCATATATTTT
TRBV14	-	TRBD1	TRBJ1-2	CASSPRTGNIAGYTF	TGTGCCAGCAGCCCCCGGACAGGAAACATCGCTGGCTACACCTTC
TRBV7-9	few	-	TRBJ1-1	CASASLDTEAFF	TGTGCCAGCGCCTCTTTGGACACTGAAGCTTTCTTT
TRBV5-4	-	TRBD1	TRBJ1-2	CASSPDRGATNYGYTF	TGTGCCAGCAGTCCGGACAGGGGGGCGACTAACTATGGCTACACCTTC